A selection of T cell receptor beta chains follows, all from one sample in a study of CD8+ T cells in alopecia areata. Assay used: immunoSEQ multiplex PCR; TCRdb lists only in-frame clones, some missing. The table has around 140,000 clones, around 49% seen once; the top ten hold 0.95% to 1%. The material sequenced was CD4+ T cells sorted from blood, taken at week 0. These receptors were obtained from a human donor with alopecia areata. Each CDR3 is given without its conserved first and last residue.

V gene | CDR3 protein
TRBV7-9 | ASSSDWAEPSEQY
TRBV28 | ASNSGTDTQY
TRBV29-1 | SVALRGTGGYEQY
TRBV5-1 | ASSGASQETQY
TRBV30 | AWTTSGTDTQY
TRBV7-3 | ASSIQGAYLNEQF
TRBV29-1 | SVGSAYEQY
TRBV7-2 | ASSLAGGSTDTQY
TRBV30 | AWNPGQGETDTQY
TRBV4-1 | ASSLWSYTEAF
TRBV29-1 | SVGGRYEQY
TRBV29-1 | SVTGGGEQY
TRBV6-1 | ASSFYETQY
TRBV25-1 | ASRGSGEDTQY
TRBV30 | ACLGRVGANVLT
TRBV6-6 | ASRSGLQETQY
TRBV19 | ASSPDFSYEQY
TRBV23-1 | ASSHSKLGFVGGYT
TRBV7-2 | ASSPSGGQGETQY
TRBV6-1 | ASSYGLGYT
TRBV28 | ASSLPGLAKNIQY
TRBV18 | ASSPQGEAKNIQY
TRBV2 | ASTSRTSEAF
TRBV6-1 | ASSDLTGPNYGYT
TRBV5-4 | ASSPQGGNEQF
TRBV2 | ASSEGRARDEQF
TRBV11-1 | ASQSGFNNEQF
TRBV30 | AWTGQTDTQY
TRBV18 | ASSPEDNEQF
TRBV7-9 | ASSLEGTGGEQY
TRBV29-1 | SVGQGFQPQH
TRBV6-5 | ASSKRQVIYGYT
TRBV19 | ASRRTSGYNEQF
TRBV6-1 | ASSESGGRLPQH
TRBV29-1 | SVAGGSGANVLT
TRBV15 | ATSRALNDLGNIQY
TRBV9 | ASSLAFYTGELF
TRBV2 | ASSEEGDPSYNEQF
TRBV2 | ASRVRTSAGELF
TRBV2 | ASIPISSYNEQF
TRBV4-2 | ASSHGATGQGEDEQY
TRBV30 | AWGKLQGHTEAF
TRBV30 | AWGRTSATGELF
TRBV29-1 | SVVGGTGANVLA
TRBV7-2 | ASSTRLAAREEQY
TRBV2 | ASSEERGQPQH
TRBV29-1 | SVTGTSMNTEAF
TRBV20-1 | SAINKDTQY
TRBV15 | ATSPGIPAYEQY